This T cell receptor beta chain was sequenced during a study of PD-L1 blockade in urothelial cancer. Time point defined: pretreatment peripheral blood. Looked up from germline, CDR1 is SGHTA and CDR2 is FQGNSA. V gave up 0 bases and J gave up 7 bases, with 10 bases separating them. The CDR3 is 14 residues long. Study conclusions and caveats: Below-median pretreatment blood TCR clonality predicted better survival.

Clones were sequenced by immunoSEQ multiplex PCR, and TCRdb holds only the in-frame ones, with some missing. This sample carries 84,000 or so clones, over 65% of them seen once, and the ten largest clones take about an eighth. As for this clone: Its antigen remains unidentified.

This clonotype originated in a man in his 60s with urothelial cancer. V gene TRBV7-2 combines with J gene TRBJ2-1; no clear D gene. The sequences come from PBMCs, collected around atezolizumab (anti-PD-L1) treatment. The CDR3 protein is CASSLAGLPNEQFF. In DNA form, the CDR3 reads TGTGCCAGCAGCTTAGCGGGCCTCCCTAATGAGCAGTTCTTC. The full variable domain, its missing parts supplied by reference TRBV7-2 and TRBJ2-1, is GAGVSQSPSNKVTEKGKDVELRCDPISGHTALYWYRQSLGQGLEFLIYFQGNSAPDKSGLPSDRFSAERTGGSVSTLTIQRTQQEDSAVYLCASSLAGLPNEQFFGPGTRLTVL.